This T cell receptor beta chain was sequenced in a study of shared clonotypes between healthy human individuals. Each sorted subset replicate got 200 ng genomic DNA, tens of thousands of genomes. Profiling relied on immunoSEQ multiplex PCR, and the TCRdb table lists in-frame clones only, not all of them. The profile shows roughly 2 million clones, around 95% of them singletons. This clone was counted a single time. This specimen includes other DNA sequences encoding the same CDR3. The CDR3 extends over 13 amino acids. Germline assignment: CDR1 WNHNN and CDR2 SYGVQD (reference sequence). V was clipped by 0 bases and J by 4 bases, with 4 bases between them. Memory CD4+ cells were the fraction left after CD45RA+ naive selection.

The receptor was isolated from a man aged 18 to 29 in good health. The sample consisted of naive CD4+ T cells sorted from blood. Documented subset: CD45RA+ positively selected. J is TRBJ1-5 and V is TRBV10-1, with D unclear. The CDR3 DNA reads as TGCGCCAGCAGTGAGTCGTCTAATCAGCCCCAGCATTTT. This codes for CASSESSNQPQHF.